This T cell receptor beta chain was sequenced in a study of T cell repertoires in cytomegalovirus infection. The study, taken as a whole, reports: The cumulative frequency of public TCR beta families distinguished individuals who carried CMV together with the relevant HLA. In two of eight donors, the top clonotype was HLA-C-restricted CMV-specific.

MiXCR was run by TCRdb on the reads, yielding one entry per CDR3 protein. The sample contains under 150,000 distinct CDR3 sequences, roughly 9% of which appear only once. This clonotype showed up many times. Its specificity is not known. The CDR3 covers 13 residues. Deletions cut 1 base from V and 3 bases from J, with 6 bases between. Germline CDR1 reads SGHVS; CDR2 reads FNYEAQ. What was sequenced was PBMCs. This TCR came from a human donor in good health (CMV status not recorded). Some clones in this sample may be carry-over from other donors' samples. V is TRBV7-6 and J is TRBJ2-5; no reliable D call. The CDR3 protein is CASSLVAEETQYF. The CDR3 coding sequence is TGTGCCAGCAGCTTAGTGGCGGAAGAGACCCAGTACTTC.